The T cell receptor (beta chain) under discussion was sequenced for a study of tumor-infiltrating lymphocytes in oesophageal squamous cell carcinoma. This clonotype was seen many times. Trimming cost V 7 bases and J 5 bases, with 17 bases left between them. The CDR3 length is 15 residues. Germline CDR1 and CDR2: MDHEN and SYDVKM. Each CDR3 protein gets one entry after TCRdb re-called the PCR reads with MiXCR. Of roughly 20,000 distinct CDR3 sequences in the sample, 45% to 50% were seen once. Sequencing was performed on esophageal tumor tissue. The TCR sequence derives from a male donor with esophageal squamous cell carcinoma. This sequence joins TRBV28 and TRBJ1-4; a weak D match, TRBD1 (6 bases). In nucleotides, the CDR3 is TGTGCCAGCACACTAGGAGGGGGTTTAAATGAAAAACTGTTTTTT. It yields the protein CASTLGGGLNEKLFF. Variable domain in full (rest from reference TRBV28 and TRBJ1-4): DVKVTQSSRYLVKRTGEKVFLECVQDMDHENMFWYRQDPGLGLRLIYFSYDVKMKEKGDIPEGYSVSREKKERFSLILESASTNQTSMYLCASTLGGGLNEKLFFGSGTQLSVL.